This entry lists 8 T cell receptor beta chains sequenced from one sample in a study of CD8+ T cells in alopecia areata. RNA was extracted and reverse transcribed into cDNA as the sequencing template. Libraries were prepared by immunoSEQ multiplex PCR; TCRdb keeps only in-frame clonotypes and omits some of them. The sample includes roughly 200,000 clones, roughly 50% seen only once; the top ten take about 10%. The treatment here: oral pan-JAK inhibitor, 5-10 mg twice daily. Sequences were derived from CD8+ T cells sorted from blood, sampled at week 24, from a patient treated with tofacitinib. The receptors originated from a human donor with alopecia areata.

This clone was observed a handful of times. As DNA, the CDR3 is TGCAGCGTCGTGGGGACAGTGAACTCCGCAGATACGCAGTATTTT. Its translation: CSVVGTVNSADTQYF. This chain uses TRBV29-1 with TRBJ2-3, with 7 bases identical to TRBD1. The V and J ends lost 6 bases and 4 bases, in that order; junction bases with no gene match: 13. Germline CDR1 SQVTM, CDR2 ANQGSEA. The CDR3 extends over 15 amino acids.

The chain employs TRBV7-6 and TRBJ1-4; 12 nucleotides agree with TRBD1. From germline, CDR1 is SGHVS and CDR2 FNYEAQ. Trimming removed 5 bases from V and 7 bases from J; junction bases left unmatched: 8. This CDR3 region has 16 residues. The CDR3 coding sequence is TGTGCCAGCAGCCCTAGGGACAGGGGGCAGAGTGAAAAACTGTTTTTT. Translation gives CASSPRDRGQSEKLFF. The variable domain in full, completed from reference TRBV7-6 and TRBJ1-4, reads GAGVSQSPRYKVTKRGQDVALRCDPISGHVSLYWYRQALGQGPEFLTYFNYEAQQDKSGLPNDRFSAERPEGSISTLTIQRTEQRDSAMYRCASSPRDRGQSEKLFFGSGTQLSVL.

V gene TRBV29-1 combines with J gene TRBJ2-7, with D unresolved. Germline CDR1 is SQVTM and CDR2 is ANQGSEA. Between the trimmed V and J ends, which lost 5 bases and 2 bases, there was a span of 10 bases. The CDR3 is made up of 12 amino acids. The DNA for the CDR3 is TGCAGCGTTCGGCCGGAAACCTACGAGCAGTACTTC. It specifies CSVRPETYEQYF.

In its sample, this clone was seen once. The CDR3 nucleotides read TGCGCCAGCAGCCCCGGGACAGGGTGGTACACTGAAGCTTTCTTT. It yields the protein CASSPGTGWYTEAFF. This sequence joins TRBV4-3 and TRBJ1-1, with 9 bases fitting TRBD1. From germline, CDR1 is LGHNA and CDR2 YSLEER. CDR3 size: 15 residues. The J segment lost 3 bases and the V segment lost 4 bases, leaving 6 bases of the junction unmatched.

CDR3 sequence (DNA): TGTGCCAGCTGGACAGGGGGCGAGGGATACAATGAGCAGTTCTTC. Protein: CASWTGGEGYNEQFF. The V call is TRBV6-4, the J call TRBJ2-1; TRBD1 aligns across 11 bases. The CDR3 contains 15 residues. Germline V gives CDR1 MRHNA, CDR2 SNTAGT. J lost 4 bases, V lost 8 bases, and 7 bases had no gene match.

The J gene is TRBJ1-2, the V gene TRBV19; no reliable D call. Germline loops: CDR1 LNHDA, CDR2 SQIVND (reference sequence). This CDR3 is 15 amino acids long. The V and J ends lost 3 bases and 5 bases respectively, with 16 bases between them. CDR3 loop: CASSMAAGLGYGYTF. CDR3 DNA sequence: TGTGCCAGTAGTATGGCGGCCGGTCTGGGGTATGGCTACACCTTC.

This clone was detected only a few times. The chain recombines TRBV2 with TRBJ2-7; D remains ambiguous. The CDR3 has 14 amino acids. Looked up from germline, CDR1 is SNHLY and CDR2 is FYNNEI. V was pared by 1 base and J by 2 bases, with 9 bases between. The DNA for the CDR3 is TGTGCCAGCAGTGAAGTGGTGGGCGCCTACGAGCAGTACTTC. It is translated as CASSEVVGAYEQYF.

This clone was recorded a few times. The rearrangement uses TRBV13 and TRBJ1-1; D is unclear. CDR1 is PRHDT, CDR2 FYEKMQ, per germline (reference sequence). This CDR3 spans 12 amino acids. V shed 7 bases and J shed 1 base, with 7 bases lying between them. The CDR3 sequence is CASTGGNTEAFF. The CDR3 DNA reads as TGTGCCAGCACCGGAGGGAACACTGAAGCTTTCTTT.